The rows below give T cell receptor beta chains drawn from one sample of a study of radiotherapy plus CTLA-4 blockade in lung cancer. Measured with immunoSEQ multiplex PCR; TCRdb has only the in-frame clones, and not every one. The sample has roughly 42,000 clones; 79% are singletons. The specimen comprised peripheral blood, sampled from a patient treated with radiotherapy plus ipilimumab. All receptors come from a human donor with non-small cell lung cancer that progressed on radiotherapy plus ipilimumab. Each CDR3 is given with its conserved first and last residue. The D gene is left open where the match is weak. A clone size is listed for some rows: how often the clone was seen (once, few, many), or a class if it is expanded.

CDR3: CASSSVGAGGQETQYF
DNA: TGCGCCAGCAGCTCTGTAGGGGCGGGGGGGCAAGAGACCCAGTACTTC
V: TRBV5-1
D: TRBD2
J: TRBJ2-5
size: -

CDR3: CASSEIALVEQYF
DNA: TGTGCCAGCAGTGAGATCGCACTAGTTGAGCAGTACTTC
V: TRBV6-1
D: -
J: TRBJ2-7
size: few

CDR3: CASTARAGVNEKLFF
DNA: TGTGCCAGCACCGCTCGGGCCGGGGTTAATGAAAAACTGTTTTTT
V: TRBV6-1
D: -
J: TRBJ1-4
size: few

CDR3: CATKGSGHTDTQYF
DNA: TGTGCAACAAAGGGTAGCGGGCACACAGATACGCAGTATTTT
V: TRBV6-5
D: TRBD2
J: TRBJ2-3
size: -

CDR3: CASSDTPGLQGTQYF
DNA: TGTGCCAGCAGCGATACGCCGGGACTCCAAGGTACGCAGTATTTT
V: TRBV2
D: -
J: TRBJ2-3
size: -

CDR3: CASSGSGGGSGNTIYF
DNA: TGTGCCAGCTCAGGGTCAGGGGGCGGCTCTGGAAACACCATATATTTT
V: TRBV18
D: TRBD1
J: TRBJ1-3
size: -

CDR3: CASSQPRGGAQGGSEAFF
DNA: TGCGCCAGCAGCCAACCTCGGGGGGGGGCGCAGGGGGGAAGTGAAGCTTTCTTT
V: TRBV4-1
D: TRBD1
J: TRBJ1-1
size: -

CDR3: CASSQDSRNQPQHF
DNA: TGTGCCAGCAGTCAGGACAGCCGCAATCAGCCCCAGCATTTT
V: TRBV27
D: -
J: TRBJ1-5
size: -

CDR3: CASFWGQGGPHEQYF
DNA: TGTGCCAGCTTCTGGGGACAGGGGGGTCCCCACGAGCAGTACTTC
V: TRBV18
D: TRBD1
J: TRBJ2-7
size: once

CDR3: CASSATGRRF
DNA: TGTGCCAGCAGCGCGACCGGGAGACGCTTC
V: TRBV5-8
D: -
J: TRBJ2-7
size: few

CDR3: CASSSRSGYTF
DNA: TGTGCCAGTAGTTCCCGTTCCGGCTACACCTTC
V: TRBV19
D: -
J: TRBJ1-2
size: -

CDR3: CASSEPSGGAYEQYF
DNA: TGTGCCAGCAGTGAACCTAGCGGGGGGGCCTACGAGCAGTACTTC
V: TRBV6-1
D: TRBD2
J: TRBJ2-7
size: few

CDR3: CASIPEATNEKLFF
DNA: TGTGCCAGCATCCCAGAAGCAACTAATGAAAAACTGTTTTTT
V: TRBV6-6
D: -
J: TRBJ1-4
size: -

CDR3: CATSRDKGRADSGANVLTF
DNA: TGTGCCACCAGCAGAGATAAGGGCAGGGCAGACTCTGGGGCCAACGTCCTGACTTTC
V: TRBV15
D: -
J: TRBJ2-6
size: -

CDR3: CASSPGTSGGVTTYNEQFF
DNA: TGCGCCAGCAGCCCGGGCACTAGCGGGGGGGTGACCACGTACAATGAGCAGTTCTTC
V: TRBV4-1
D: TRBD2
J: TRBJ2-1
size: -

CDR3: CASSLVPSGGAYEETQYF
DNA: TGCGCCAGCAGCTTGGTCCCTAGCGGGGGGGCCTATGAGGAGACCCAGTACTTC
V: TRBV5-1
D: TRBD2
J: TRBJ2-5
size: -

CDR3: CASSQFVGGPLSYEQYF
DNA: TGTGCCAGCAGCCAATTCGTTGGGGGCCCCCTCTCCTACGAGCAGTACTTC
V: TRBV16
D: -
J: TRBJ2-7
size: -

CDR3: CASSLERGTGAETQYF
DNA: TGTGCCAGCAGCTTGGAGAGGGGGACAGGCGCGGAGACCCAGTACTTC
V: TRBV5-4
D: TRBD1
J: TRBJ2-5
size: -

CDR3: CASSLKGQDYGYTF
DNA: TGTGCCAGCAGCTTAAAGGGACAAGACTATGGCTACACCTTC
V: TRBV5-4
D: -
J: TRBJ1-2
size: -

CDR3: CASSPGGQGAPGGYTF
DNA: TGTGCCAGCTCACCAGGCGGACAGGGGGCGCCGGGCGGCTACACCTTC
V: TRBV18
D: TRBD1
J: TRBJ1-2
size: once

CDR3: CAGGQGPNTEAFF
DNA: TGTGCCGGGGGACAGGGCCCGAACACTGAAGCTTTCTTT
V: TRBV2
D: TRBD1
J: TRBJ1-1
size: few

CDR3: CASSFGGAPTYEQYF
DNA: TGCGCCAGCAGCTTTGGAGGGGCCCCTACTTACGAGCAGTACTTC
V: TRBV5-1
D: -
J: TRBJ2-7
size: -